This TCR beta chain was obtained from a study of cytomegalovirus exposure and HLA in healthy donors. Overall study context: The 95 to 150 validation repertoires were produced on the same platform as the 650 or so repertoires of the first cohort. This was reported in a later analysis.

After removal of 5 bases from V and 2 bases from J, the junction contained 6 bases not matched to a gene. Germline V gives CDR1 SNHLY, CDR2 FYNNEI. The CDR3 extends over 14 amino acids. Data came from immunoSEQ multiplex PCR; TCRdb stores just in-frame clones and leaves some out. The data hold 150,000 to 160,000 clones, with roughly 84% observed a single time. Sequences were obtained from PBMCs. The source of this sequence is a human donor in good health. The genes are TRBV2 and TRBJ2-7; 7 positions agree with TRBD2. The CDR3 is CASSPSSGPYEQYF. The CDR3 nucleotides read TGTGCCAGCAGTCCTTCTAGCGGTCCCTACGAGCAGTACTTC.